What follows are 10 T cell receptor beta chains derived from one specimen sequenced in a study of T cell responses to AZD1222 COVID-19 vaccine. Sequencing was performed with immunoSEQ multiplex PCR; in TCRdb, only in-frame clones are kept and a portion is missing. Here the sample spans 99,000 or so clones, approximately 91% being singletons. The specimen was peripheral blood, collected on day 0 of AZD1222 vaccination. The receptors stem from an adult in good health.

The CDR3 region is CASALYAAGELFF. The DNA of the CDR3 is TGTGCTAGTGCTCTTTATGCAGCCGGGGAGCTGTTTTTT. V is TRBV12-5 and J is TRBJ2-2; D is uncertain. Germline values: CDR1 LGHNT, CDR2 FRNRAP. V gave up 7 bases and J gave up 6 bases, with 12 bases separating them. The CDR3 is 13 residues long. The variable domain in full, with the rest retrieved from reference TRBV12-5 and TRBJ2-2, is DARVTQTPRHKVTEMGQEVTMRCQPILGHNTVFWYRQTMMQGLELLAYFRNRAPLDDSGMPKDRFSAEMPDATLATLKIQPSEPRDSAVYFCASALYAAGELFFGEGSRLTVL.

This sequence joins TRBV5-4 and TRBJ2-1; perhaps TRBD2 as D (6 bases). This CDR3 comprises 16 residues. Trimming cost V 0 bases and J 7 bases, with 17 bases left between them. Germline assignment: CDR1 SGHNT and CDR2 YYREEE (reference sequence). The CDR3 coding sequence is TGTGCCAGCAGCTTGGATTTGCGGGGTGGGGGGAATGAGCAGTTCTTC. This gives the protein CASSLDLRGGGNEQFF.

This clone was observed a few times. The V gene is TRBV10-2, the J gene TRBJ1-5; TRBD1 might be the D (6 bases). This CDR3 contains 13 residues. Germline lookup yields CDR1 WSHSY and CDR2 SAAADI. V dropped 6 bases and J dropped 4 bases, with 10 bases sitting between them. CDR3 in DNA: TGCGCCAGCAGCATGACAGGTAATCAGCCCCAGCATTTT. It codes for CASSMTGNQPQHF.

The gene calls are TRBV4-1 and TRBJ1-5, with 8 bases aligning to TRBD1. The germline gives CDR1 MGHRA, CDR2 YSYEKL. The trim removed 2 bases at V and 3 bases at J, leaving 6 bases unmatched. The CDR3 is 16 amino acids. As DNA, the CDR3 is TGCGCCAGCAGCCAAACTCAGGGGGCTAACAATCAGCCCCAGCATTTT. Translated: CASSQTQGANNQPQHF.

The V and J genes are TRBV27 and TRBJ1-1; TRBD1 matches at 8 bases. Per germline, CDR1 MNHEY and CDR2 SMNVEV (reference sequence). This CDR3 spans 16 amino acids. V trimming: 0 bases; J trimming: 3 bases; junction bases outside the gene matches: 6. The CDR3: CASSLSRTGKYTEAFF. CDR3 in DNA: TGTGCCAGCAGTTTATCGAGGACAGGGAAATACACTGAAGCTTTCTTT.

This sequence joins TRBV5-1 and TRBJ1-6; D unclear. Between the trimmed V and J ends, which lost 4 bases and 8 bases, there was a span of 10 bases. This CDR3 comprises 13 residues. Germline CDR1 reads SGHRS; CDR2 reads YFSETQ. CDR3 protein: CASSQEADSPLHF. The CDR3, as DNA: TGCGCCAGCAGCCAGGAGGCGGATTCACCCCTCCACTTT. Full variable domain (outside the CDR3, taken from reference TRBV5-1 and TRBJ1-6): KAGVTQTPRYLIKTRGQQVTLSCSPISGHRSVSWYQQTPGQGLQFLFEYFSETQRNKGNFPGRFSGRQFSNSRSEMNVSTLELGDSALYLCASSQEADSPLHFGNGTRLTVT.

The chain joins TRBV6-5 to TRBJ1-2; D unresolved. The CDR3 runs to 12 residues. Germline V gene data show CDR1 as MNHEY and CDR2 as SVGAGI. The V gene lost 5 bases and the J gene lost 8 bases, with 12 bases spanning the gap. CDR3 nucleotide sequence: TGTGCCAGCAGTACACGGTTAGGAGGCTACACCTTC. Encoded protein: CASSTRLGGYTF.

The chain employs TRBV5-1 and TRBJ2-4, with D possibly matching TRBD2 (5 bases). The germline V and J ends were trimmed by 4 bases and 2 bases, with 16 bases remaining between them. Germline V gene lookup returns CDR1 SGHRS and CDR2 YFSETQ. The CDR3 length is 16 residues. This chain's CDR3 is CASSLDDEGSKNIQYF. The CDR3 coding sequence is TGCGCCAGCAGCCTTGATGACGAGGGATCCAAAAACATTCAGTACTTC.

The V gene is TRBV19, the J gene TRBJ2-1; weak D call: TRBD1 (6 bases). The CDR3 sequence is 16 residues long. The germline CDR1 and CDR2 sequences are LNHDA and SQIVND (reference sequence). Deletions cut 7 bases from V and 4 bases from J, with 20 bases between. The CDR3 loop reads CASMGSGAQRYNEQFF. The CDR3 bases are TGTGCCAGTATGGGGTCAGGGGCGCAGAGGTACAATGAGCAGTTCTTC. The full variable domain, in which reference TRBV19 and TRBJ2-1 provide the parts outside the CDR3, is DGGITQSPKYLFRKEGQNVTLSCEQNLNHDAMYWYRQDPGQGLRLIYYSQIVNDFQKGDIAEGYSVSREKKESFPLTVTSAQKNPTAFYLCASMGSGAQRYNEQFFGPGTRLTVL.

This clone was counted a few times. The chain has TRBV4-2 and TRBJ2-7, with TRBD1 matching over 7 bases. From germline, CDR1 is LGHNA and CDR2 YNFKEQ. This CDR3 region has 14 residues. V trimming: 0 bases; J trimming: 3 bases; junction bases outside the gene matches: 2. CDR3 protein: CASSQDTGVYEQYF. CDR3 sequence (DNA): TGTGCCAGCAGCCAAGATACAGGGGTCTACGAGCAGTACTTC.